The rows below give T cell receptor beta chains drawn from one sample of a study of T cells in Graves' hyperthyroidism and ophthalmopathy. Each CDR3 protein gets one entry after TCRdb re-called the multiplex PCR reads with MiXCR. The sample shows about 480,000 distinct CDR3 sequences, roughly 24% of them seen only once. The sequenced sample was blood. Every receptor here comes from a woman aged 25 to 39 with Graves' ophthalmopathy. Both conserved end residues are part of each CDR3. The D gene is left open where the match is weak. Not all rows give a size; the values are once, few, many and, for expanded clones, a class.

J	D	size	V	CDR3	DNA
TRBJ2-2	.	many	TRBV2	CASGGSRDTGELFF	TGTGCCAGCGGCGGGTCTCGAGACACCGGGGAGCTGTTTTTT
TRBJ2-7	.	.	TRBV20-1	CSARFAGLTYEQYF	TGCAGTGCTAGGTTTGCGGGCCTCACCTACGAGCAGTACTTC
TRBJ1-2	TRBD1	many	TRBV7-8	CAGSQTGGYGYTF	TGTGCCGGCAGCCAGACAGGGGGGTATGGCTACACCTTC
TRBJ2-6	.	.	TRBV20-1	CSAPPRGAAGANVLTF	TGCAGTGCTCCGCCCCGGGGGGCTGCTGGGGCCAACGTCCTGACTTTC
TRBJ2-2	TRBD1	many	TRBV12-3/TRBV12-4	CASRGTGSTNTGELFF	TGTGCCAGCAGGGGGACAGGATCCACGAACACCGGGGAGCTGTTTTTT
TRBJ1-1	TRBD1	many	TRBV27	CASSVPGQGNTEAFF	TGTGCCAGCAGCGTACCGGGACAGGGGAACACTGAAGCTTTCTTT
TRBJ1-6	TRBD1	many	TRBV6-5	CASSFHRDRGVNSPLHF	TGTGCCAGCAGTTTCCACCGGGACAGGGGGGTCAACTCACCCCTCCACTTT
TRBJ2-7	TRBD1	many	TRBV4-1	CASSPTGGYNEQYF	TGCGCCAGCAGCCCCACAGGGGGGTATAACGAGCAGTACTTC
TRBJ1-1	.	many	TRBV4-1	CASSQVGKAFF	TGCGCCAGCAGCCAAGTAGGAAAAGCTTTCTTT
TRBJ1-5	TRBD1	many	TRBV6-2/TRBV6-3	CASRPNRDRGRWSNQPQHF	TGTGCCAGCAGACCGAACCGGGACAGGGGGAGATGGAGCAATCAGCCCCAGCATTTT
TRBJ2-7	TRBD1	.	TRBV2	CASRKGGTGTYEQYF	TGTGCCAGCAGAAAGGGTGGGACAGGGACCTACGAGCAGTACTTC
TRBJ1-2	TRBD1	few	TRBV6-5	CASSSESGGSRGYTF	TGTGCCAGCAGTTCAGAATCAGGGGGCAGTCGCGGCTACACCTTC
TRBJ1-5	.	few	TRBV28	CASSFSSGGVSNQPQHF	TGTGCCAGCAGTTTTAGTTCCGGAGGAGTTAGCAATCAGCCCCAGCATTTT
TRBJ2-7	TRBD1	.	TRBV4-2	CASSHRDRGHEQYF	TGTGCCAGCAGCCATAGGGACAGGGGACACGAGCAGTACTTC
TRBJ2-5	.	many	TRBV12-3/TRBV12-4	CASTQGRGLQETQYF	TGTGCCAGCACGCAGGGGAGGGGCCTTCAAGAGACCCAGTACTTC
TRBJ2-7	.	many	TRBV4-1	CASSQAGLSPYEQYF	TGCGCCAGCAGCCAAGCTGGTCTCTCGCCCTACGAGCAGTACTTC
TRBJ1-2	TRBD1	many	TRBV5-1	CASSLKEGADYGYTF	TGCGCCAGCAGCTTGAAAGAGGGGGCGGACTATGGCTACACCTTC
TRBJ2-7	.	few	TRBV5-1	CASSSTNYEQYF	TGCGCCAGCAGCTCGACTAACTACGAGCAGTACTTC
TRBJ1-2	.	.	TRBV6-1	CASSEGRGDYGYTF	TGTGCCAGCAGTGAAGGGAGGGGGGATTATGGCTACACCTTC
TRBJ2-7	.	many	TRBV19	CASSSTASSYEQYF	TGTGCCAGTAGTAGCACAGCTAGCTCCTACGAGCAGTACTTC
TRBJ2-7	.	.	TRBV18	CASSPPISHEQYF	TGTGCCAGCTCACCACCGATTTCACACGAGCAGTACTTC
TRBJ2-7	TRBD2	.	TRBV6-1	CASGLAGQGEQYF	TGTGCCAGCGGACTAGCGGGGCAGGGCGAGCAGTACTTC
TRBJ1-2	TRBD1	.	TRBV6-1	CASRPRQGAFGYTF	TGTGCCAGCAGACCCCGGCAGGGGGCTTTTGGCTACACCTTC
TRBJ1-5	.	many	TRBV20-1	CSARATGGYGNQPQHF	TGCAGTGCTAGAGCCACGGGGGGGTATGGCAATCAGCCCCAGCATTTT
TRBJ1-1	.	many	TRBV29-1	CSVEGLAEAFF	TGCAGCGTTGAGGGGTTAGCTGAAGCTTTCTTT
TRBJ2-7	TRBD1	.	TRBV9	CASSVSRTGDEQYF	TGTGCCAGCAGCGTTTCCCGGACAGGGGACGAGCAGTACTTC
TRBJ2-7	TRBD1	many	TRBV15	CATSAGTGFYEQYF	TGTGCCACCAGCGCCGGGACAGGGTTCTACGAGCAGTACTTC
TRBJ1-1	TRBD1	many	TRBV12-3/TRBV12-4	CASSFGQGVQAFF	TGTGCCAGCAGTTTTGGACAGGGGGTTCAAGCTTTCTTT
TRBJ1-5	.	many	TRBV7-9	CASSLGAVSNQPQHF	TGTGCCAGCAGCTTAGGGGCGGTTAGCAATCAGCCCCAGCATTTT
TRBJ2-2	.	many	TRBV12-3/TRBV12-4	CASRILGRGTGELFF	TGTGCCAGCAGAATCCTCGGACGGGGCACCGGGGAGCTGTTTTTT
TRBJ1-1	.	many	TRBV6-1	CASNVDPSRGAFF	TGTGCCAGCAACGTCGACCCATCCCGCGGAGCTTTCTTT
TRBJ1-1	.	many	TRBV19	CASSMGGMAEAFF	TGTGCCAGTAGTATGGGGGGAATGGCTGAAGCTTTCTTT
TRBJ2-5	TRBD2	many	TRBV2	CASSSSGGSQETQYF	TGTGCCAGCAGTAGTAGCGGGGGGTCACAAGAGACCCAGTACTTC
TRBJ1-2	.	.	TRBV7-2	CATYRVYGYTF	TGTGCCACCTACCGAGTCTATGGCTACACCTTC
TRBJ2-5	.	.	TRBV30	CAWNSATREETQYF	TGTGCCTGGAATTCAGCGACCAGGGAGGAGACCCAGTACTTC
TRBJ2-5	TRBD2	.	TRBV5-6	CASSWTSGGAKSQETQYF	TGTGCCAGCAGCTGGACTAGCGGGGGGGCGAAATCTCAAGAGACCCAGTACTTC
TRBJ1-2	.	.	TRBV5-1	CASSGRAPKSRGYTF	TGCGCCAGCAGCGGCCGGGCCCCTAAATCCCGTGGCTACACCTTC
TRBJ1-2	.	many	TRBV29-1	CSVVSNDGYTF	TGCAGCGTTGTGAGTAACGATGGCTACACCTTC
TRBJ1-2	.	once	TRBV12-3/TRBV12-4	CALGWEYYGYTF	TGTGCCCTTGGGTGGGAATACTATGGCTACACCTTC
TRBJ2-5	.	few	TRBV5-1	CASSLAPGGPQETQYF	TGCGCCAGCAGCTTGGCCCCGGGGGGCCCTCAAGAGACCCAGTACTTC
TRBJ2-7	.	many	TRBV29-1	CSVEAGDSYEQYF	TGCAGCGTTGAAGCGGGGGACTCCTACGAGCAGTACTTC
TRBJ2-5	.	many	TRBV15	CATSRGGRETQYF	TGTGCCACCAGCAGAGGGGGGCGGGAGACCCAGTACTTC
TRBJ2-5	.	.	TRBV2	CASSEARGRKTKYF	TGTGCCAGCAGTGAGGCCAGGGGACGGAAGACCAAGTACTTC
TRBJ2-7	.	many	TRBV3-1	CASSQMAGTQYEQYF	TGTGCCAGCAGCCAGATGGCCGGGACCCAATACGAGCAGTACTTC
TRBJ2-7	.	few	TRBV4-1	CASSPATGKAYERYF	TGCGCCAGCAGCCCCGCTACCGGGAAAGCCTACGAGCGGTACTTC
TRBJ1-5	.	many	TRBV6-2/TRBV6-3	CASTKTDWEQPQHF	TGTGCCAGCACCAAAACGGATTGGGAACAGCCCCAGCATTTT
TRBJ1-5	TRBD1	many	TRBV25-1	CASSGDRDSSNQPQHF	TGTGCCAGCAGTGGGGACAGGGACAGTAGCAATCAGCCCCAGCATTTT
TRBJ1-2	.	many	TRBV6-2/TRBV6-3	CASTSLRQGSYGYTF	TGTGCCAGCACCTCACTCCGGCAGGGGAGCTATGGCTACACCTTC
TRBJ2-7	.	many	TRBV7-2	CASSFFESYEQYF	TGTGCCAGCAGCTTTTTTGAGTCCTACGAGCAGTACTTC
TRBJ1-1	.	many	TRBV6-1	CASSGTRRNTEAFF	TGTGCCAGCAGTGGGACAAGGCGGAACACTGAAGCTTTCTTT
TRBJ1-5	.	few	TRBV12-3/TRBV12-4	CASSSPPDSPNQPQHF	TGTGCCAGCAGTTCCCCTCCCGACAGTCCCAATCAGCCCCAGCATTTT